The clone carrying this T cell receptor (beta chain) was recorded a few times. Its antigen is currently unknown. These data are taken from a study of T-cell memory formation after mild COVID-19. The CDR3 is 14 residues long. The V gene lost 4 bases and the J gene lost 5 bases, with 14 bases spanning the gap. Germline V gives CDR1 LNHDA, CDR2 SQIVND (reference sequence). Regarding the study as a whole: Day 15 to 85 contracting clones showed balanced CD4/CD8; day 15 to 37 expanders favored CD4+. The study detected some responding clones in pre-infection memory, suggesting cross-reactive memory joined.

TCRdb ran MiXCR on the 5' RACE reads and lists one entry per CDR3 protein. The table lists roughly 130,000 distinct CDR3 sequences, more than 15% of them singletons. This TCR was recovered from an adult woman who had mild COVID-19 (a few samples of this study predate the infection). Cell type and time point are not known. The chain uses TRBV19 and TRBJ1-1, with a weak D call TRBD1 (6 bases). What was sequenced was PBMCs or a T cell subset sorted from them (not recorded which). As DNA, the CDR3 is TGTGCCAGTAGTACCACCGGGACAATAACTGAAGCTTTCTTT. Encoded protein: CASSTTGTITEAFF.